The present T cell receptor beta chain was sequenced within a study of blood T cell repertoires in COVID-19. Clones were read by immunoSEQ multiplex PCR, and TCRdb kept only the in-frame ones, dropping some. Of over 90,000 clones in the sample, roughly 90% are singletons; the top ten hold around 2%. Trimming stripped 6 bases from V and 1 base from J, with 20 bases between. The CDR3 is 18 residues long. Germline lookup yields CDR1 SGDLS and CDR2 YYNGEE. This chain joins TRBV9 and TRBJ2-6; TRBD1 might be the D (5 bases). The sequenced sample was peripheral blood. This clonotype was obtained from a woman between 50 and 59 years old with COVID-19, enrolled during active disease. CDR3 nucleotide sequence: TGTGCCAGCAACTACCCTAGGGGCGCCAATTCTGGGGCCAACGTCCTGACTTTC. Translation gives CASNYPRGANSGANVLTF.